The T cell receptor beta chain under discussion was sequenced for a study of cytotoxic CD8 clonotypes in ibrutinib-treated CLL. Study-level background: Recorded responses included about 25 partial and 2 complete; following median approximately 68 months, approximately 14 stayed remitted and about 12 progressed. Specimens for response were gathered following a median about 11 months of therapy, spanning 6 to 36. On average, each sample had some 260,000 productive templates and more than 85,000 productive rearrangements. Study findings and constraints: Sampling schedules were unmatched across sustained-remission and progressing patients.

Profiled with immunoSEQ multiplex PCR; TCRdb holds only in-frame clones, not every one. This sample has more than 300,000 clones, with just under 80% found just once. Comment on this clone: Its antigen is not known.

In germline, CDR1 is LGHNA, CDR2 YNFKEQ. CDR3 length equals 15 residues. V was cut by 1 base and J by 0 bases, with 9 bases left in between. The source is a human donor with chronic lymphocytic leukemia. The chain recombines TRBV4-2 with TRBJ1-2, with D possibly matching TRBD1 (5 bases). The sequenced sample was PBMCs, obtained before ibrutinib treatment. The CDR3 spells CASSQGQISNYGYTF. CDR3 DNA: TGTGCCAGCAGCCAAGGACAGATTTCTAACTATGGCTACACCTTC.